A selection of T cell receptor beta chains follows, all from one sample in a study of blood T cell repertoires in COVID-19. Assay: immunoSEQ multiplex PCR; the TCRdb copy retains only in-frame clones and omits some. The sample lists about 430,000 clones, 70% to 90% occurring once. The sequenced material came from PBMCs or T cells enriched from blood (not recorded which). The receptors were gathered from a woman aged 18 to 35 who had been exposed to COVID-19. Both conserved end residues are part of each CDR3. The D gene is left open where the match is weak. Expanded clones get a size class; other rows say once, few or many, or leave the size out.

TRBJ1-1	TRBV7-2	NA	NA	TGTGCCAGCAGCCAAGACAGAAACACTGAAGCTTTCTTT	CASSQDRNTEAFF
TRBJ2-5	TRBV9	NA	NA	TGTGCCAGCAGCGCTGGGGCCACCCGTCAAGGTGAGACCCAGTACTTC	CASSAGATRQGETQYF
TRBJ1-3	TRBV5-6	NA	TRBD1	TGTGCCAGCAGCGTACTGACAGGGCTCGGAAACACCATATATTTT	CASSVLTGLGNTIYF
TRBJ2-3	TRBV11-3	NA	TRBD2	TGTGCCAGCAGCTTGGGACTAGCGGGAGGGACAGATACGCAGTATTTT	CASSLGLAGGTDTQYF
TRBJ2-7	TRBV7-2	NA	TRBD2	TGTGCCAGCAGCTATCAAAGACTAGCGGGGGACTACGAGCAGTACTTC	CASSYQRLAGDYEQYF
TRBJ2-1	TRBV7-2	NA	TRBD2	TGTGCCAGCAGCCCGCTTAGCGGGGGCCTCTACAATGAGCAGTTCTTC	CASSPLSGGLYNEQFF
TRBJ2-5	TRBV5-6	few	NA	TGTGCCAGCAGCTTGGTCGGGGTGAAGGGCCAAGAGACCCAGTACTTC	CASSLVGVKGQETQYF
TRBJ1-6	TRBV19	NA	NA	TGTGCCGTGGCTAGCTATAATTCACCCCTCCACTTT	CAVASYNSPLHF
TRBJ1-5	TRBV28	NA	NA	TGTGCCAGCAGTTATCGGGTCAACTTTAGCAATCAGCCCCAGCATTTT	CASSYRVNFSNQPQHF
TRBJ1-4	TRBV3-1/TRBV3-2	NA	NA	TGTGCCAGCAACTTTCCAGGGATTAATGAAAAACTGTTTTTT	CASNFPGINEKLFF
TRBJ1-2	TRBV28	NA	NA	TGTGCCAGCAGCACGCCCCAGGGTATCTATGGCTACACCTTC	CASSTPQGIYGYTF
TRBJ2-7	TRBV13	NA	NA	TGTGCCAGCAGCTTCGGGGACTCCTACGAGCAGTACTTC	CASSFGDSYEQYF
TRBJ2-7	TRBV3-1/TRBV3-2	NA	NA	TGTGCCAGCAGCCCAAGAGGGATAGACTACGAGCAGTACTTC	CASSPRGIDYEQYF
TRBJ1-1	TRBV10-3	NA	NA	TGTGCCATCCGTCCTTACGCCAGGGTATTAACTGAAGCTTTCTTT	CAIRPYARVLTEAFF
TRBJ2-7	TRBV3-1/TRBV3-2	NA	NA	TGTGCCAGCAGCCCAAGATACAGTTACGAGCAGTACTTC	CASSPRYSYEQYF
TRBJ1-1	TRBV7-9	NA	NA	TGTGCCAGCAGCTCCGAACAGGGCACTGAAGCTTTCTTT	CASSSEQGTEAFF
TRBJ2-1	TRBV21-1	NA	NA	TGTGCCAGCAGCAAGCGACAGGGAGCTTGGAATGAGCAGTTCTTC	CASSKRQGAWNEQFF
TRBJ2-1	TRBV4-1	NA	NA	TGCGCCAGCAGCCGTCTAGGTAGCTCCTACAATGAGCAGTTCTTC	CASSRLGSSYNEQFF
TRBJ2-1	TRBV27	NA	NA	TGTGCCAGCAGTTTCGGGACATACAATGAGCAGTTCTTC	CASSFGTYNEQFF
TRBJ1-2	TRBV7-2	NA	NA	TGTGCCAGCAGCTTAGACAGGGTTGGCGGCGGCTACACCTTC	CASSLDRVGGGYTF
TRBJ2-3	TRBV7-2	NA	TRBD2	TGTGCCAGCAGCTTGCGACTAGCGTTGAGCACAGATACGCAGTATTTT	CASSLRLALSTDTQYF
TRBJ1-2	TRBV7-2	NA	NA	TGTGCCAGCAGTTCCCCGGGGGGCCGGGCAGGGGGCTACACCTTC	CASSSPGGRAGGYTF
TRBJ1-2	TRBV19	NA	NA	TGTGCCAGTAGTATCGGTACAGGGAACTATGGCTACACCTTC	CASSIGTGNYGYTF
TRBJ1-5	TRBV5-6	once	NA	TGTGCCAGCAGCGGGCCCGGTGGCAATCAGCCCCAGCATTTT	CASSGPGGNQPQHF
TRBJ2-7	TRBV19	NA	NA	TGTGCCAGTAGTATTGACAGCTCCTACGAGCAGTACTTC	CASSIDSSYEQYF
TRBJ2-7	TRBV13	once	TRBD2	TGTGCCAGCAGCCCAGCGGGAATCTACGAGCAGTACTTC	CASSPAGIYEQYF
TRBJ2-1	TRBV6-5	NA	NA	TGTGCCAGCAGTTACCGGGTAACCATCAATGAGCAGTTCTTC	CASSYRVTINEQFF
TRBJ2-2	TRBV29-1	NA	TRBD2	TGCAGCGTGATGGCTAGCGGGTGGGTTGGTACCGGGGAGCTGTTTTTT	CSVMASGWVGTGELFF
TRBJ1-1	TRBV29-1	few	TRBD1	TGCAGCGTGGTAAAGACAGGGCTTACTGAAGCTTTCTTT	CSVVKTGLTEAFF
TRBJ1-4	TRBV15	NA	NA	TGTGCCACCAGCGATCGGACAGCTAATGAAAAACTGTTTTTT	CATSDRTANEKLFF
TRBJ1-6	TRBV6-5	NA	NA	TGTGCCAGCAGTTACTACAGGGATGGGAATTCACCCCTCCACTTT	CASSYYRDGNSPLHF
TRBJ1-6	TRBV5-4	few	NA	TGTGCCAGCAGGTCCCCGGCGCTAGGTTCACCCCTCCACTTT	CASRSPALGSPLHF
TRBJ2-7	TRBV5-5	NA	NA	TGTGCCAGCAGCTTGACGGGAGAAGGCGAGCAGTACTTC	CASSLTGEGEQYF
TRBJ1-2	TRBV5-1	NA	NA	TGCGCCAGCAGACCCTACCAGACAGACATCTATGGCTACACCTTC	CASRPYQTDIYGYTF
TRBJ1-1	TRBV7-7	once	TRBD1	TGTGCTAGCAGCGGAGACAGGGAAATGAACACTGAAGCTTTCTTT	CASSGDREMNTEAFF
TRBJ2-2	TRBV6-6	NA	NA	TGTGCCAGCAGTCGTCCTTGGGGGGTGGGGGAGCTGTTTTTT	CASSRPWGVGELFF
TRBJ2-7	TRBV11-2	NA	NA	TGTGCCAGCAGCCGCATATTTAGCTCCTACGAGCAGTACTTC	CASSRIFSSYEQYF
TRBJ2-3	TRBV19	NA	NA	TGTGCCAGTGGGAGTAAAGCTCCCACAGATACGCAGTATTTT	CASGSKAPTDTQYF
TRBJ2-7	TRBV11-3	NA	NA	TGTGCCAGCAGCTTATATCCTAGCTCCTACGAGCAGTACTTC	CASSLYPSSYEQYF
TRBJ2-1	TRBV19	NA	TRBD2	TGTGCCAGTAGTATAGCTAGCGGGGGGTGGGAGACCTACAATGAGCAGTTCTTC	CASSIASGGWETYNEQFF
TRBJ1-6	TRBV9	NA	TRBD1	TGTGCCAGCAGCCCTAGACAGGGTTGGGATTCACCCCTCCACTTT	CASSPRQGWDSPLHF
TRBJ1-2	TRBV5-4	NA	NA	TGTGCCAGCCGGACACCCGACTATGGCTACACCTTC	CASRTPDYGYTF
TRBJ2-7	TRBV10-2	many	NA	TGCGCCAGCAGTGATTCGGTTGCCGGGTACGACTACGAGCAGTACTTC	CASSDSVAGYDYEQYF
TRBJ1-1	TRBV28	NA	TRBD1	TGTGCCAGCCGCTCCGGGACAGCTAACACTGAAGCTTTCTTT	CASRSGTANTEAFF
TRBJ2-2	TRBV27	NA	TRBD1	TGTGCCAGCAGTTTGTGGGGACAGGGGGCTGCAGGGGAGCTGTTTTTT	CASSLWGQGAAGELFF